This T cell receptor (beta chain) came from a study of early T cells in non-severe SARS-CoV-2 infection (dated by TCRdb to the early 2020s). Regarding the research as a whole: Because TCR sequencing relied on bulk RNA taken from unsorted whole blood, pairing of alpha and beta chains was not possible. Study-level results and caveats: VDJdb matching was skewed toward anti-spike CD8 responses and likely underestimated virus-specific expansions, missing private and CD4 specificities.

On this clonotype: No cognate antigen has been identified for it. Base qualities are not recorded, but no much larger clone differs from it by a single base.

Set within a cohort of healthcare workers in London, UK, this nested case-control study involved weekly PCR testing of nasopharyngeal swabs along with blood sampling. Healthcare workers were enrolled in the week of the UK lockdown, from 23 to 31 March 2020, and were followed every week for up to roughly 16 weeks. The library came from 5' RACE. The run used a NextSeq 500. To correct for sequencing error and PCR bias, the TCR library protocol tagged individual cDNA molecules with unique molecular identifiers. Sequencing covered both TCR alpha and beta chains, and within each sample the abundances of alpha and beta sequences were tightly co-correlated. As for the authors' bioinformatics: Decombinator V4 was used to annotate the V gene, J gene and CDR3 of the TCR sequences. TCRs were defined as expanded if a significant change between any two time points was detected under a Poisson model with p below 0.0001. TCR abundances were normalised to the total number of TCRs sequenced in each sample and reported as counts per million. VDJdb, accessed on 1 November 2021, was searched for TCRs annotated for CMV, EBV and SARS-CoV-2, and TCRs annotated for more than one antigen were excluded. TCRdb redid the processing of the public reads, applying fastp at Q25 and MiXCR, and retained in-frame beta chains. Each CDR3 protein gets just one entry, which takes the most common genes and DNA from the rows behind it. The V and J calls here are based on TCRdb, not the publication. Within this sample are approximately 65,000 distinct CDR3 sequences, with 11% of them counted one time only. The ten largest clones capture just under 3% of the sample.

The source was whole blood, collected at baseline. The receptor comes from an adult who was a healthcare worker with PCR-confirmed SARS-CoV-2 infection or an uninfected control (not recorded which).

CDR3 reads: CASNLQRGADTQYF. The sequenced DNA is TGTGCCAGCAATCTTCAAAGGGGGGCAGATACGCAGTATTTT. The V gene is TRBV21-1 and the J gene is TRBJ2-3; the D call of TRBD1 is as the table states it, not checked on the DNA. TRBV21-1 is a pseudogene segment. Taken from cysteine to phenylalanine, the CDR3 has 14 residues. Only CDR3 DNA remains: 42 bases, in frame from the first base.